The text below deals with one T cell receptor (beta chain). No antigen is known for it. This sample is part of a study of cytomegalovirus exposure and HLA in healthy donors. TCRdb keeps only in-frame clones here, not all; method: immunoSEQ multiplex PCR. The sample yields more than 95,000 clones, 80% to 90% seen once. Regarding the study as a whole: Some TCR beta chains (more than 150 of them) were listed as cytomegalovirus-associated. The classifier reportedly diagnosed cytomegalovirus status with high sensitivity and specificity. The finding came from a later analysis; first-cohort TCR clusters tended to co-occur in the roughly 120 validation repertoires. Specific recognition of CMV antigens was confirmed in vitro for a few chains (all CMV-associated).

The germline CDR1 and CDR2 sequences are SGHAT and FQNNGV. The CDR3 totals 13 residues. The germline V and J ends were trimmed by 6 bases and 4 bases, with 13 bases remaining between them. Material: PBMCs. V is TRBV11-2 and J is TRBJ2-7, with D hard to call. The source is a woman between 18 and 29 years old in good health and CMV-seronegative. The DNA of the CDR3 is TGTGCCAGCAGACAAGACATCGCTTACGAGCAGTACTTC. Translation gives CASRQDIAYEQYF.